A single sample is the source of the 5 T cell receptor beta chains below, sequenced in a study of response to subunit inactivated influenza vaccine. One entry per CDR3 protein results from TCRdb running MiXCR on the RT-PCR reads. Among 600,000 to 850,000 distinct CDR3 sequences, around 13% were seen once, and the ten largest hold less than 9%. The material sequenced was PBMCs from blood, taken 14 to 15 days before vaccination. These receptors were collected from a man in his forties or fifties who received an inactivated influenza vaccine.

This clonotype was observed a few times. V usage is TRBV27 and J usage is TRBJ2-1; 11 bases are a match to TRBD2. In germline, CDR1 is MNHEY, CDR2 SMNVEV (reference sequence). After removal of 6 bases from V and 8 bases from J, the junction contained 12 bases not matched to a gene. There are 16 residues in the CDR3. The CDR3 spells CASSTTSGANVYEQFF. DNA of the CDR3: TGTGCCAGCAGCACGACTAGCGGGGCCAATGTGTATGAGCAGTTCTTC.

In its sample, this clonotype was seen a few times. The V call is TRBV27, the J call TRBJ2-7; TRBD2 matches 10 bases. Germline V gene sequence: CDR1 MNHEY, CDR2 SMNVEV (reference sequence). The CDR3 covers 15 residues. V lost 6 bases and J lost 3; bases outside the gene matches: 8. The CDR3 nucleotides read TGTGCCAGCAGCCCCCAACTAGCGGGAAACTACGAGCAGTACTTC. It codes for CASSPQLAGNYEQYF.

This clonotype has just a few counts. The chain is built from TRBV11-1 and TRBJ1-2; D ambiguous. Trimming cost V 0 bases and J 3 bases, with 20 bases left between them. Germline V gene lookup returns CDR1 SGHAT and CDR2 FQDESV (reference sequence). This CDR3 region has 18 residues. The CDR3 DNA follows: TGTGCCAGCAGCTTAGCGTTATTCGAGGGTAGGAAGGACTATGGCTACACCTTC. Translated, it gives CASSLALFEGRKDYGYTF.

The chain carries TRBV7-2 and TRBJ2-3; 10 bases align to TRBD2. This CDR3 has 15 residues. Trimming took 0 bases from V and 7 from J; bases not matched to a gene: 4. CDR1 and CDR2 from the germline V gene are SGHTA and FQGNSA. DNA for the CDR3: TGTGCCAGCAGCTTAGCGGCTAGCGGGAGTCATACGCAGTATTTT. Translated, it gives CASSLAASGSHTQYF.

V is TRBV9 and J is TRBJ2-7, with a possible D match to TRBD1 (6 bases). The CDR3 covers 14 residues. Germline V gives CDR1 SGDLS, CDR2 YYNGEE. The V end lost 0 bases, the J end lost 6 bases, and 13 bases lay between the germline ends. CDR3 sequence (DNA): TGTGCCAGCAGCGTAGGGATACAGGGCTTCGAGCAGTACTTC. Encoded protein: CASSVGIQGFEQYF.